This TCR beta chain derives from a study of cytomegalovirus exposure and HLA in healthy donors. Points from the study as a whole: CMV antigen specificity was confirmed in vitro for three CMV-associated chains. Prior analysis indicated that the majority of TCR beta V segments exhibited productivity approximately 90% or approximately 30% of the time. For presence/absence analyses, sequencing depth was assumed to be roughly uniform across donors.

When sampled, the donors appeared nominally healthy, though they likely had unrecorded immune exposures. V lost 6 bases, J lost 7 bases, and 14 bases lay in between. The CDR3 length is 13 residues. Germline lookup yields CDR1 MNHEY and CDR2 SVGAGI. As concerns this clone: Its antigen is as yet unknown.

It was with 60 Vbeta and 13 Jbeta primers that the PCR ran. Some clones are missing from TCRdb's copy, which holds only in-frame ones; the method was immunoSEQ multiplex PCR. This sample has about 120,000 clones, with about four fifths found just once. The chain combines TRBV6-5 with TRBJ2-3; a weak D match, TRBD2 (6 bases). The sequenced sample was PBMCs. The TCR comes from a human donor in good health. This CDR3 is CASRGRLGHTQYF. For the CDR3, the DNA is TGTGCCAGCAGAGGTAGACTAGGTCATACGCAGTATTTT.